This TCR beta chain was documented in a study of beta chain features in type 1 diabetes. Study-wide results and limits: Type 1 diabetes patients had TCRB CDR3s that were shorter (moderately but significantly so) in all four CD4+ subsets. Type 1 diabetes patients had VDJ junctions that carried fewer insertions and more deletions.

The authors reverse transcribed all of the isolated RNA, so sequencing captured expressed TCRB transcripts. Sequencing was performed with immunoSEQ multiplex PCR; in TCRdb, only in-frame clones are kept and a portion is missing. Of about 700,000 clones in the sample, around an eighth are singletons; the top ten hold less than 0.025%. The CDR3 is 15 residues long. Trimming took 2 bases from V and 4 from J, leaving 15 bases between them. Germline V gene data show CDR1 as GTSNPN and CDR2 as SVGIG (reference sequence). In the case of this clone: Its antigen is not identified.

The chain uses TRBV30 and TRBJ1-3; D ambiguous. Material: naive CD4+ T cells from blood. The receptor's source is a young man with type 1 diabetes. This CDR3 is CAWSQAPQSGNTIYF. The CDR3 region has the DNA TGTGCCTGGAGTCAAGCTCCACAATCAGGAAACACCATATATTTT. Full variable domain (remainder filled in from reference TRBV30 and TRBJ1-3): SQTIHQWPATLVQPVGSPLSLECTVEGTSNPNLYWYRQAAGRGLQLLFYSVGIGQISSEVPQNLSASRPQDRQFILSSKKLLLSDSGFYLCAWSQAPQSGNTIYFGEGSWLTVV.